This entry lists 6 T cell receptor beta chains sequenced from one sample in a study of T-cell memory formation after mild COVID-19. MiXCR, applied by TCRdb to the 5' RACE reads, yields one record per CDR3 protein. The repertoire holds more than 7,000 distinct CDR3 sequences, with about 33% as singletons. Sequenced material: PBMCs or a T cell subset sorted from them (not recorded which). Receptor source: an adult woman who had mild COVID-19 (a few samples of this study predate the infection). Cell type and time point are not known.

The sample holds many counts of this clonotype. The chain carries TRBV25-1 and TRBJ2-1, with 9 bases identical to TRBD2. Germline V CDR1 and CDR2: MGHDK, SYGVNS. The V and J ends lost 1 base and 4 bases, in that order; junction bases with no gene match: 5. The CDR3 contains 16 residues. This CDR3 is CASSEFAGGWYNEQFF. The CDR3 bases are TGTGCCAGCAGTGAATTTGCGGGAGGGTGGTACAATGAGCAGTTCTTC.

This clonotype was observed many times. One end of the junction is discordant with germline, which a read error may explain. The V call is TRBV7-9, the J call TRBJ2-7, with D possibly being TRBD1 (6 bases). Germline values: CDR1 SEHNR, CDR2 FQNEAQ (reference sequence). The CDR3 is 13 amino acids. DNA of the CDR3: TGTGCCAGCCTTCCGGGACACATCGCCACTCTCCTATTC. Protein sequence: CASLPGHIATLLF.

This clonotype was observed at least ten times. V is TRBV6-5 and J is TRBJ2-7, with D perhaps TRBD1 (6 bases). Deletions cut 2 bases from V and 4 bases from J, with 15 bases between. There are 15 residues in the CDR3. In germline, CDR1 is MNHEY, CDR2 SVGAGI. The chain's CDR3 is CASSYQTGTLYEQYF. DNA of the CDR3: TGTGCCAGCAGTTACCAGACCGGGACACTTTACGAGCAGTACTTC.

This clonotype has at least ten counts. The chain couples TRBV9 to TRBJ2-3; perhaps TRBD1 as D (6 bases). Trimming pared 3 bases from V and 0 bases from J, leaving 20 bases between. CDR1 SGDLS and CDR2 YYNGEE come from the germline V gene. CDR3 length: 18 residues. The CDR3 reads CASSGHYRDPFSTDTQYF. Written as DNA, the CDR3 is TGTGCCAGCAGCGGCCACTACAGGGACCCCTTCAGCACAGATACGCAGTATTTT.

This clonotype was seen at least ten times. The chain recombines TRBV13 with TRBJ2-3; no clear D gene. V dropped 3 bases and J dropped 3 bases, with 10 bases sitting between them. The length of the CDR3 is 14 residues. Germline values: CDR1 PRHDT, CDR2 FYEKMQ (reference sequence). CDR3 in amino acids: CASSFDSSTDTQYF. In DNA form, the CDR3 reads TGTGCCAGCAGCTTTGACTCCAGTACAGATACGCAGTATTTT.

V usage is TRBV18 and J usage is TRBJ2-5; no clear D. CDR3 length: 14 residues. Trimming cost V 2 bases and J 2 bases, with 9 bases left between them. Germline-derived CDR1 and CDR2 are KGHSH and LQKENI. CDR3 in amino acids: CASSPSEGQETQYF. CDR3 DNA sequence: TGTGCCAGCTCACCAAGTGAAGGACAAGAGACCCAGTACTTC.